The source of this TCR beta chain is a study of CD8 T cells in ankylosing spondylitis. Study-level results: A motif of fewer than ten highly homologous TCR beta variants was seen as apparently characteristic of ankylosing spondylitis blood.

Quantitative 5'-RACE was performed with molecular barcodes, and it yielded the TCR beta libraries. MiXCR, run by TCRdb on the 5' RACE reads, gives a single entry per CDR3 protein. The table lists 470,000 or so distinct CDR3 sequences, 25% to 30% of them singletons. This clonotype turned up a few times. Its antigen is as yet unknown. Sequenced material: blood, either unsorted or a sorted T cell fraction (not recorded which). This sequence was found in a male donor with ankylosing spondylitis.

The CDR3 spells CASSQGDRVGELFF. Written as DNA, the CDR3 is TGTGCCAGCAGCCAGGGAGACAGGGTCGGGGAGCTGTTTTTT. The chain combines TRBV4-2 with TRBJ2-2; TRBD1 agrees at 7 bases. V lost 3 bases, J lost 7 bases, and 5 bases stayed unmatched. Germline V gene lookup returns CDR1 LGHNA and CDR2 YNFKEQ. The CDR3 contains 14 residues.